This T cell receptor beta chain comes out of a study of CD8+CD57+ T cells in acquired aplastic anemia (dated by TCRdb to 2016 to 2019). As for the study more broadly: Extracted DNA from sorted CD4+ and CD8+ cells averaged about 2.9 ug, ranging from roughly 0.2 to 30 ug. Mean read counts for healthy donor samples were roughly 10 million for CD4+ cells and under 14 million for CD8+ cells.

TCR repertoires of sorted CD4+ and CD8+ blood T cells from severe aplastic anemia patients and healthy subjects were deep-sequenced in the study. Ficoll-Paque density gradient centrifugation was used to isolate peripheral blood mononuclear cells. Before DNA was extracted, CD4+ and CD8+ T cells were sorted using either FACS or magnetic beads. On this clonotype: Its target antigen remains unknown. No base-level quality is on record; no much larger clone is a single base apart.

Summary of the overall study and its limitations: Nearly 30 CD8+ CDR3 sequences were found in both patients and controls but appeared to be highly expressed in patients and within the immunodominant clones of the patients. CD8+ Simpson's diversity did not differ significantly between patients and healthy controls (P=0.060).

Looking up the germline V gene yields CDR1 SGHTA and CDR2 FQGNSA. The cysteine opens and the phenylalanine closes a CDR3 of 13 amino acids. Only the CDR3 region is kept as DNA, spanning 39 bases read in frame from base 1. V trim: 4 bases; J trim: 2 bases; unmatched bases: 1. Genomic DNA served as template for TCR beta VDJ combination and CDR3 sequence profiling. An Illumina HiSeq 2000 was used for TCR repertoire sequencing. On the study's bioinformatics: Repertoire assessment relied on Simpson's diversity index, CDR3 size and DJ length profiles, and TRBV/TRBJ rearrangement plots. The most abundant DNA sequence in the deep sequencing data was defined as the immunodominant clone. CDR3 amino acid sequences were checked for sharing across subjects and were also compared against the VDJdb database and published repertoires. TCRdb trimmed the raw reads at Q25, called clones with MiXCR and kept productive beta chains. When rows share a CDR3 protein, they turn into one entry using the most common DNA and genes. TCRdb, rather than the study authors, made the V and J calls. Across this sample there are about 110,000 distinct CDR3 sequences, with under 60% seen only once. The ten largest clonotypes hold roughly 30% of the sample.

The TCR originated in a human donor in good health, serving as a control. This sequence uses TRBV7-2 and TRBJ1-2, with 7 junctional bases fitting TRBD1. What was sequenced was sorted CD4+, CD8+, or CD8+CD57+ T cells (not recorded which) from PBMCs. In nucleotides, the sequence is TGTGCCAGCAGCTCGACAGGGAACTATGGCTACACCTTC. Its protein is CASSSTGNYGYTF.